This T cell receptor (beta chain) was retrieved from a study of CD8+CD57+ T cells in acquired aplastic anemia. In the study overall: Recorded DNA amounts for sorted CD4+ and CD8+ cells had an average of about 3.5 ug.

Study-wide findings and caveats: Any difference that existed in CD8+ Simpson's diversity between patients and controls was not significant.

Germline V gene sequence: CDR1 SGHAT, CDR2 FQNNGV. This CDR3 is 15 amino acids long. Genomic DNA acted as the template from which TCR beta VDJ combination and CDR3 sequence profiling were carried out. One entry per CDR3 protein results from TCRdb running MiXCR on the reads. The data contain a few hundred thousand distinct CDR3 sequences, around 68% of them singletons. Points on this clonotype: As yet, its antigen is unknown. At one end the junction does not follow the germline gene, possibly because of a read error.

Sequenced material: sorted CD4+, CD8+, or CD8+CD57+ T cells (not recorded which) from PBMCs. The sequence was obtained from a human donor in good health, serving as a control. The V gene is TRBV11-2, the J gene TRBJ1-5; D unresolved. In DNA form, the CDR3 reads TGCGCCAGCAGCCTCTACTTGGTGGACAATCAGCCCCAGCATTTT. Translating gives CASSLYLVDNQPQHF. Drawing the rest from reference TRBV11-2 and TRBJ1-5, the complete variable domain is EAGVAQSPRYKIIEKRQSVAFWCNPISGHATLYWYQQILGQGPKLLIQFQNNGVVDDSQLPKDRFSAERLKGVDSTLKIQPAKLEDSAVYLCASSLYLVDNQPQHFGDGTRLSIL.